The clone carrying this T cell receptor beta chain was detected once. Its matching antigen is unknown. The data originate from a study of cytomegalovirus exposure and HLA in healthy donors. General study findings and limits: In an earlier analysis, most TCR beta V segments were productive about 87% or about 30% of the time. Researchers reported from a later analysis that most CMV-associated TCR beta chains appeared HLA-restricted.

Trimming cost V 5 bases and J 0 bases; bases outside gene matches: 1. Germline CDR1 and CDR2: MDHEN and SYDVKM. The length of the CDR3 is 14 residues. The PCR made use of 60 Vbeta and 13 Jbeta primers. Measured with immunoSEQ multiplex PCR; TCRdb has only the in-frame clones, and not every one. Of roughly 120,000 clones listed, approximately 71% were seen once; the top ten hold around 7.7%. Input material: PBMCs. This sequence was found in a man aged 40-49 years in good health and CMV-seronegative. The rearrangement uses TRBV28 and TRBJ1-3, with TRBD1 matching over 7 bases. CDR3 residues: CASSRTGSGNTIYF. The CDR3 nucleotides read TGTGCCAGCAGTCGGACAGGCTCTGGAAACACCATATATTTT.